The present entry profiles one T cell receptor (beta chain) with its context. The sample originates from a study of cytomegalovirus exposure and HLA in healthy donors. V dropped 2 bases and J dropped 3 bases, with 5 bases sitting between them. Germline V CDR1 and CDR2: ENHRY, SYGVKD. The CDR3 sequence is 13 residues long. The primer mix had 60 Vbeta and 13 Jbeta primers. Generated by immunoSEQ multiplex PCR, the TCRdb table keeps only in-frame clones and is missing some. The data contain around 95,000 clones, 65% to 80% of them singletons. V is TRBV10-3 and J is TRBJ2-1; the D is unclear. The clonotype comes from a young man in good health and CMV-seropositive. Sequences were obtained from PBMCs. In DNA form, the CDR3 reads TGTGCCATCAGTGAGGGAGTCTACAATGAGCAGTTCTTC. Amino acid sequence: CAISEGVYNEQFF.